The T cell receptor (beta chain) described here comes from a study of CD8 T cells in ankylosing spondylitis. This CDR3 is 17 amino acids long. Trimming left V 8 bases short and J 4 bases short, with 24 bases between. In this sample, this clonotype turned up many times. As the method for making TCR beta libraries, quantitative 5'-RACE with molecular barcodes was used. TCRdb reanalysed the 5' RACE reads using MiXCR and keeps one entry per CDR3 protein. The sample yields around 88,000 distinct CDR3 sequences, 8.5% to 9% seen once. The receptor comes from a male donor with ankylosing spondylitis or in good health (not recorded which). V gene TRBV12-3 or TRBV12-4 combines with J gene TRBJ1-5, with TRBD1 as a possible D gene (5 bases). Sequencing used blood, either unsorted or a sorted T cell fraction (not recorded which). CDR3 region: CASGYLPGTGANQPQHF. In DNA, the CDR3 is TGTGCCAGCGGCTACCTACCCGGGACCGGGGCAAATCAGCCCCAGCATTTT.